The rows below give T cell receptor beta chains drawn from one sample of a study of T cells in tumors after PD-1 blockade. TCRdb's table, derived via immunoSEQ multiplex PCR, lists solely in-frame clones and lacks some. The sample lists about 59,000 clones, around four fifths occurring once. The material was PBMCs, obtained before anti-PD-1 treatment. The receptors come from a human donor with basal cell carcinoma. Both conserved end residues are part of each CDR3. A D gene is named only where the DNA matches it firmly. For some rows the clone size is stated as once, few or many, or as a class when expanded; others skip it.

j_call v_call d_call cdr3_length clone_size cdr3_nt cdr3_aa
TRBJ1-5 TRBV19 TRBD1 16 NA TGTGCCAGTAGCGGACAGGGTCATGGGGGCAATCAGCCCCAGCATTTT CASSGQGHGGNQPQHF
TRBJ2-4 TRBV6-1 NA 13 few TGTGCCAGCAGTGAAGCCAGCAAAAACATTCAGTACTTC CASSEASKNIQYF
TRBJ1-3 TRBV30 NA 15 once TGTGCCTGGAGTGGCACAGGGCTGGGGGGAAACACCATATATTTT CAWSGTGLGGNTIYF
TRBJ2-5 TRBV18 TRBD1 13 NA TGTGCCAGCTCACCTGGACAGGGGGAGACCCAGTACTTC CASSPGQGETQYF
TRBJ1-2 TRBV7-3 NA 13 NA TGTGCCAGCAGCTTATCGGCAGATTATGGCTACACCTTC CASSLSADYGYTF
TRBJ2-2 TRBV19 NA 16 once TGTGCCAGTAGTATCAGACACGACCTTCCCACCGGGGAGCTGTTTTTT CASSIRHDLPTGELFF
TRBJ1-4 TRBV6-5 TRBD1 15 once TGTGCCAGCAGACGACAGGGGGGAACTAATGAAAAACTGTTTTTT CASRRQGGTNEKLFF
TRBJ2-5 TRBV15 TRBD1 15 NA TGTGCCACCAGCTCTGGACAGGGCCACCAAGAGACCCAGTACTTC CATSSGQGHQETQYF
TRBJ1-1 TRBV19 NA 13 NA TGTGCCAGTAGTAAATGGAGGAACACTGAAGCTTTCTTT CASSKWRNTEAFF
TRBJ2-5 TRBV6-4 NA 15 NA TGTGCCAGCAGTGAGGACGAGCCCGCTTGGGAGACCCAGTACTTC CASSEDEPAWETQYF
TRBJ1-1 TRBV12-3/TRBV12-4 NA 13 few TGTGCCAGCAGTCTGAAAACCGGGTTAGAAGCTTTCTTT CASSLKTGLEAFF
TRBJ2-4 TRBV7-9 NA 14 NA TGTGCCAGCAGCTTAGGGGGGGTCAAAAACATTCAGTACTTC CASSLGGVKNIQYF
TRBJ1-2 TRBV19 TRBD1 16 NA TGTGCCAGTAGTCCCCCTCAGGGGGCCGGTGGCTATGGCTACACCTTC CASSPPQGAGGYGYTF
TRBJ2-7 TRBV2 TRBD2 12 NA TGTGCCAGCAGCGGGAGGGAGACTCAGCAGTACTTC CASSGRETQQYF
TRBJ1-2 TRBV9 NA 13 NA TGTGCCAGCAGCCCACGACAGCAGGGTGGCTACACCTTC CASSPRQQGGYTF
TRBJ1-2 TRBV9 NA 12 NA TGTGCCAGCAGCGTAACCAGCTCTGGCTACACCTTC CASSVTSSGYTF
TRBJ1-1 TRBV18 NA 13 NA TGTGCCAGCTCCGAGGGTCAGGGTCGAGAAGCTTTCTTT CASSEGQGREAFF
TRBJ2-1 TRBV6-5 NA 13 NA TGTGCCAGCAGTTACGATAGCTACAATGAGCAGTTCTTC CASSYDSYNEQFF
TRBJ1-6 TRBV19 NA 15 few TGTGCCAGTAGTATATGGGGGGTTCGGAATTCACCCCTCCACTTT CASSIWGVRNSPLHF
TRBJ2-3 TRBV27 TRBD1 15 NA TGTGCCAGCAGTGCGGACAGGGGGCAGTCAGATACGCAGTATTTT CASSADRGQSDTQYF